This T cell receptor beta chain was obtained from a study of shared clonotypes between healthy human individuals. On this clone itself: The antigen is not known. Other DNA sequences in this sample translate to the same CDR3.

Splitting of each subset's genomic DNA was done evenly across several immunoSEQ plates. As handled by the study authors: There were no quality scores in the junction-only immunoSEQ sequences, so filtering differed. Clones were read by immunoSEQ multiplex PCR, and TCRdb kept only the in-frame ones, dropping some. V, J and clone size derive from that table, while D and trimming were established from the DNA sequence. The data contain over 2,000,000 clones, about 93% of them seen just once; the ten biggest clones take up more than 1.5%. Germline values: CDR1 SQVTM, CDR2 ANQGSEA. The V and J ends lost 4 bases and 4 bases respectively, with 7 bases between them. This CDR3 contains 11 residues. Study findings and constraints: Despite large depth, rarefaction showed incomplete sorted-subset sequencing. Sampling used blood alone; tissue repertoires probably differ.

Naive CD8 cells were CD45RO-negative, positively selected for CCR7, excluding terminally differentiated effector memory CD45RA+ cells. The sequenced sample consisted of naive CD8+ T cells from PBMCs. This rearrangement joins TRBV29-1 to TRBJ1-1; D not resolved. The clonotype comes from a man younger than 35 in good health. Some clones in this sample may be carry-over from other donors' samples. The CDR3 nucleotides are TGCAGCGTTGGCGAGGGCACTGAAGCTTTCTTT. This sequence encodes CSVGEGTEAFF.